The 27 T cell receptor beta chains reported below all come from one sample, sequenced in a study of cytomegalovirus exposure and HLA in healthy donors. Generated by immunoSEQ multiplex PCR, the TCRdb table keeps only in-frame clones and is missing some. Here the sample spans 75,000 to 85,000 clones, more than 75% being singletons. The sample was PBMCs. The receptors were sampled from a man aged 25-45 years in good health and CMV-seronegative.

This clone appeared a single time. Mismatch with germline at one junction end may stem from a read error. The chain combines TRBV7-7 with TRBJ2-5; TRBD2 aligns across 15 bases. Germline CDR1 is SSHAT and CDR2 is FNYEAQ (reference sequence). The CDR3 length is 16 residues. CDR3 amino acids: CASSLAGLAGGETQYF. CDR3 nucleotide sequence: TGTGCTAGCAGCTTAGCGGGACTAGCGGGGGGAGAGACCCAGTACTTC.

The V gene is TRBV19, the J gene TRBJ1-1, with D maybe TRBD1 (5 bases). The CDR3 covers 14 residues. Trimming removed 4 bases from V and 1 base from J, with 10 bases in between. Looked up from germline, CDR1 is LNHDA and CDR2 is SQIVND (reference sequence). CDR3 region: CASSTGHPNTEAFF. The CDR3 DNA reads TGTGCCAGTAGTACCGGACACCCGAACACTGAAGCTTTCTTT.

The rearrangement links TRBV7-2 to TRBJ1-1, with 10 bases lining up with TRBD1. Germline CDR1 reads SGHTA; CDR2 reads FQGNSA. With 5 bases clipped from V and 2 bases from J, the junction kept 5 bases outside the gene matches. The CDR3 is 15 residues long. In DNA, the CDR3 is TGTGCCAGCAGCCTTACGACAGGGGGCAACACTGAAGCTTTCTTT. Its translation: CASSLTTGGNTEAFF.

The V call is TRBV28, the J call TRBJ2-1; D is possibly TRBD1 (6 bases). Germline-derived CDR1 and CDR2 are MDHEN and SYDVKM. The CDR3 runs to 17 residues. V gave up 3 bases and J gave up 0 bases, with 15 bases separating them. In DNA form, the CDR3 reads TGTGCCAGCAGTTTCTATGGGGGCCTTAGCTCCTACAATGAGCAGTTCTTC. This encodes CASSFYGGLSSYNEQFF.

The chain couples TRBV7-2 to TRBJ2-1; tentatively, D is TRBD2 (6 bases). Trimming shortened V by 5 bases and J by 2 bases, and 16 bases separated the two germline ends. The length of the CDR3 is 16 residues. Per the germline V gene, CDR1 is SGHTA and CDR2 is FQGNSA. The CDR3 is CASSASYGSPYNEQFF. In nucleotides, the CDR3 is TGTGCCAGCAGCGCTAGTTACGGGAGTCCCTACAATGAGCAGTTCTTC.

This chain connects TRBV15 to TRBJ2-7; TRBD2 agrees at 11 bases. Looked up from germline, CDR1 is LNHNV and CDR2 is YYDKDF (reference sequence). Losses at the gene ends were 0 bases for V and 3 bases for J; bases not matched to a gene: 4. The CDR3 is made up of 16 amino acids. The CDR3 loop is CATSRDGTSGHYEQYF. In nucleotides, the CDR3 is TGTGCCACCAGCAGAGATGGGACTAGCGGACACTACGAGCAGTACTTC. Complete variable domain (other parts from reference TRBV15 and TRBJ2-7): DAMVIQNPRYQVTQFGKPVTLSCSQTLNHNVMYWYQQKSSQAPKLLFHYYDKDFNNEADTPDNFQSRRPNTSFCFLDIRSPGLGDTAMYLCATSRDGTSGHYEQYFGPGTRLTVT.

This rearrangement joins TRBV27 to TRBJ2-1, with 9 bases matching TRBD1. There are 16 residues in the CDR3. CDR1 is MNHEY, CDR2 SMNVEV, per germline (reference sequence). V lost 6 bases and J lost 2; bases outside the gene matches: 8. DNA of the CDR3: TGTGCCAGCAGGATTGGGACAGGGATCGCCTACAATGAGCAGTTCTTC. Translated, it gives CASRIGTGIAYNEQFF.

The chain carries TRBV6-1 and TRBJ2-7; the D gene is possibly TRBD1 (5 bases). The ends were cut back, 6 bases at V and 7 bases at J, with 10 bases in the middle. CDR3 length: 11 amino acids. Germline CDR1 is MNHNS and CDR2 is SASEGT. The CDR3 is CASSLRQEQYF. The CDR3 nucleotides read TGTGCCAGCAGCCTCCGACAGGAGCAGTACTTC.

The chain couples TRBV28 to TRBJ1-2, with 8 bases that match TRBD1. Unmatched junction bases numbered 6, after V lost 5 bases and J lost 7 bases. The CDR3 is 13 amino acids. The germline gives CDR1 MDHEN, CDR2 SYDVKM. The CDR3 nucleotides are TGTGCCAGCAGTCGGACAGGGTGGGGTGGCTACACCTTC. Protein sequence: CASSRTGWGGYTF.

The genes are TRBV20-1 and TRBJ2-1; tentative D call: TRBD2 (5 bases). Germline V gives CDR1 DFQATT, CDR2 SNEGSKA (reference sequence). Trimming cost V 5 bases and J 5 bases, with 7 bases left between them. The length of the CDR3 is 11 residues. CDR3 residues: CSASGNNEQFF. CDR3 DNA sequence: TGCAGTGCTTCCGGGAACAATGAGCAGTTCTTC.

The genes are TRBV6-1 and TRBJ1-4; D uncertain. The CDR3 loop spans 14 amino acids. Germline V gene data show CDR1 as MNHNS and CDR2 as SASEGT. V gave up 3 bases and J gave up 1 base, with 6 bases separating them. The chain's CDR3 is CASSERGTNEKLFF. The CDR3 nucleotides read TGTGCCAGCAGTGAGAGAGGAACTAATGAAAAACTGTTTTTT.

The chain combines TRBV6-5 with TRBJ1-6; 7 bases fit TRBD1. CDR1 MNHEY and CDR2 SVGAGI come from the germline V gene. The CDR3 totals 14 residues. V lost 0 bases, J lost 11 bases, and 4 bases stayed unmatched. The CDR3 coding sequence is TGTGCCAGCAGTTACTCCGGGACAGACCCACCCCTCCACTTT. This gives the protein CASSYSGTDPPLHF.

The V and J genes are TRBV18 and TRBJ1-3, with TRBD1 matching over 10 bases. CDR3 length equals 18 residues. The trim removed 3 bases at V and 0 bases at J, leaving 8 bases unmatched. Germline-derived CDR1 and CDR2 are KGHSH and LQKENI. The DNA for the CDR3 is TGTGCCAGCTCACCGGGACAGGGGACCTGGGCCTCTGGAAACACCATATATTTT. It encodes CASSPGQGTWASGNTIYF.

The chain has TRBV19 and TRBJ1-2; a possible D gene is TRBD1 (6 bases). V was trimmed by 6 bases and J by 6 bases, leaving 17 bases between them. The CDR3 extends over 14 amino acids. The germline V gene encodes CDR1 LNHDA and CDR2 SQIVND (reference sequence). CDR3 protein: CASSRTGLRNGYTF. CDR3 in DNA: TGTGCCAGTAGCCGAACAGGGTTACGGAATGGCTACACCTTC.

This chain connects TRBV27 to TRBJ2-7; 9 bases are a match to TRBD1. The CDR3 loop spans 14 amino acids. After removal of 3 bases from V and 0 bases from J, the junction contained 0 bases not matched to a gene. From germline, CDR1 is MNHEY and CDR2 SMNVEV (reference sequence). The DNA of the CDR3 is TGTGCCAGCAGTTTGGGACAGGGCTCCTACGAGCAGTACTTC. It translates to CASSLGQGSYEQYF.

The J gene is TRBJ1-4, the V gene TRBV19, with 8 nucleotides matching TRBD1. The CDR3 runs 18 residues. The V gene's germline CDR1 is LNHDA and CDR2 SQIVND (reference sequence). The ends lost 3 bases at V and 3 bases at J; junction bases unmatched: 12. The CDR3 coding sequence is TGTGCCAGTAGTATGCGTTCGTCAGGGGGCAGTTCTAATGAAAAACTGTTTTTT. Its protein product is CASSMRSSGGSSNEKLFF.

The chain recombines TRBV29-1 with TRBJ2-6; D possibly corresponds to TRBD1 (6 bases). CDR1 and CDR2 (germline): SQVTM, ANQGSEA. V was cut by 4 bases and J by 2 bases, with 15 bases left in between. This CDR3 comprises 16 residues. The CDR3 nucleotides are TGCAGCGTTGGCCCAAAAGAGGGGGCTGGGGCCAACGTCCTGACTTTC. Its translation is CSVGPKEGAGANVLTF. The full variable domain, with the rest looked up from reference TRBV29-1 and TRBJ2-6, is SAVISQKPSRDICQRGTSLTIQCQVDSQVTMMFWYRQQPGQSLTLIATANQGSEATYESGFVIDKFPISRPNLTFSTLTVSNMSPEDSSIYLCSVGPKEGAGANVLTFGAGSRLTVL.

In its sample, this clone was seen once. CDR3 region: CASSRQGAPHTGELFF. The CDR3 coding sequence is TGTGCCAGCAGCCGACAGGGGGCGCCCCACACCGGGGAGCTGTTTTTT. The genes are TRBV11-2 and TRBJ2-2, with 10 bases fitting TRBD1. This CDR3 has 16 amino acids. Unmatched junction bases numbered 6, after V lost 5 bases and J lost 3 bases. Germline CDR1 and CDR2: SGHAT and FQNNGV.

This clone was counted once. The genes are TRBV19 and TRBJ1-1, with D hard to call. The germline V gene encodes CDR1 LNHDA and CDR2 SQIVND (reference sequence). This CDR3 is 17 amino acids long. Deletions cut 5 bases from V and 0 bases from J, with 19 bases between. The CDR3 DNA reads as TGTGCCAGTAGTGGTTTTACAGTTACCGCCATGAACACTGAAGCTTTCTTT. Its translation is CASSGFTVTAMNTEAFF.

The CDR3 loop is CASSKGVYSNTGELFF. CDR3 DNA sequence: TGTGCCAGCAGTAAAGGGGTTTACTCGAACACCGGGGAGCTGTTTTTT. This chain joins TRBV27 and TRBJ2-2; weak D call: TRBD1 (5 bases). The CDR3 consists of 16 residues. The germline V gene encodes CDR1 MNHEY and CDR2 SMNVEV (reference sequence). The ends were cut back, 5 bases at V and 0 bases at J, with 13 bases in the middle.

The chain uses TRBV7-9 and TRBJ2-5; D unclear. This CDR3 region has 14 residues. V lost 6 bases and J lost 4, with 15 bases in between. From germline, CDR1 is SEHNR and CDR2 FQNEAQ (reference sequence). The CDR3 DNA sequence: TGTGCCAGCAGTCTAATGTCGAGCCTAGAGACCCAGTACTTC. Its protein product is CASSLMSSLETQYF.

V and J are TRBV6-5 and TRBJ2-7; D unclear. CDR1 is MNHEY and CDR2 is SVGAGI in the germline V gene. The CDR3 spans 13 residues. The V end was cut by 11 bases, the J end by 1 base, with 15 bases between. CDR3 in amino acids: CAATRPSSYEQYF. The CDR3 nucleotides read TGTGCCGCGACGAGGCCATCGTCCTACGAGCAGTACTTC.

Turning to this clone: Other DNA sequences in this sample translate to the same CDR3. The gene calls are TRBV5-1 and TRBJ1-1; 7 nucleotides match TRBD1. V was pared by 0 bases and J by 3 bases, with 2 bases of the junction left unmatched. Germline CDR1 reads SGHRS; CDR2 reads YFSETQ. The CDR3 is made up of 14 amino acids. The CDR3 bases are TGCGCCAGCAGCTTGGGACAGGGCTACACTGAAGCTTTCTTT. This encodes CASSLGQGYTEAFF.

A word on this clone: One junction end disagrees with the germline gene, perhaps due to a read error. The rearrangement uses TRBV7-7 and TRBJ2-1, with 8 positions matching TRBD2. CDR3 length: 14 amino acids. Germline CDR1 SSHAT, CDR2 FNYEAQ (reference sequence). The CDR3 protein is CASSWGLENGEQFF. CDR3 nucleotides: TGTGCTAGCAGCTGGGGACTAGAAAATGGTGAGCAGTTCTTC.

The chain couples TRBV23-1 to TRBJ1-2, with 7 bases matching TRBD1. TRBV23-1 is treated as an ORF (open reading frame) with a function not yet certain. With 6 bases clipped from V and 1 base from J, the junction kept 11 bases outside the gene matches. The CDR3 is 16 amino acids. The CDR3 loop is CASSQGQTQDNYGYTF. CDR3 DNA sequence: TGCGCCAGCAGCCAGGGACAGACCCAAGATAACTATGGCTACACCTTC.

This clone was picked up a small number of times. The V and J genes are TRBV5-1 and TRBJ1-4; 9 nucleotides match TRBD1. The CDR3 contains 13 residues. J gave up 11 bases and V 0 bases, and 2 bases lay outside the gene matches. Germline V gene data show CDR1 as SGHRS and CDR2 as YFSETQ. CDR3 residues: CASSLGDRGKLFF. The CDR3 DNA sequence: TGCGCCAGCAGCTTGGGAGACAGGGGGAAACTGTTTTTT.

The gene calls are TRBV30 and TRBJ2-1, with 13 bases matching TRBD2. Germline V gives CDR1 GTSNPN, CDR2 SVGIG (reference sequence). V lost 2 bases and J lost 9; bases outside the gene matches: 10. The CDR3 has 16 residues. The chain's CDR3 is CAWSTRTSGGVGEQFF. The CDR3 coding sequence is TGTGCCTGGAGTACCAGGACTAGCGGGGGAGTGGGTGAGCAGTTCTTC.